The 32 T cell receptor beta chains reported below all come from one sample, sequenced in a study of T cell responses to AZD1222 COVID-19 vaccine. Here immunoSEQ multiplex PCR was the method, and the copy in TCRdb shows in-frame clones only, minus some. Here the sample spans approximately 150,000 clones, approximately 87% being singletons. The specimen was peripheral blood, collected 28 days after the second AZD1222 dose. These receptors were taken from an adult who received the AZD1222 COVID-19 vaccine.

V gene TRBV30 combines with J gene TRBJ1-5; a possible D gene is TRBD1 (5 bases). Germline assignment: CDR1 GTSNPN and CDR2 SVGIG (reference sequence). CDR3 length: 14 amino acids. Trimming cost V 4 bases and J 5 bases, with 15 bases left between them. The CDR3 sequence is CAWNLGGGDQPQHF. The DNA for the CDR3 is TGTGCCTGGAACCTGGGAGGAGGGGATCAGCCCCAGCATTTT.

CDR3 region: CASSLDLGGARPDTQYF. In DNA form, the CDR3 reads TGTGCCAGCAGCTTAGATCTGGGCGGAGCCAGGCCAGATACGCAGTATTTT. This chain uses TRBV11-3 with TRBJ2-3, with D hard to call. The V end lost 0 bases, the J end lost 4 bases, and 17 bases lay between the germline ends. Germline V gene sequence: CDR1 SGHNT, CDR2 YENEEA. This CDR3 comprises 17 residues.

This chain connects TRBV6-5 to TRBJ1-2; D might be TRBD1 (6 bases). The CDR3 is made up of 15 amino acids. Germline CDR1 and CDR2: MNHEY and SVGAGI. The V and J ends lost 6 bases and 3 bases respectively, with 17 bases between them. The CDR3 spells CASRQPQGSHYGYTF. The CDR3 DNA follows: TGTGCCAGCAGACAACCACAGGGATCCCACTATGGCTACACCTTC.

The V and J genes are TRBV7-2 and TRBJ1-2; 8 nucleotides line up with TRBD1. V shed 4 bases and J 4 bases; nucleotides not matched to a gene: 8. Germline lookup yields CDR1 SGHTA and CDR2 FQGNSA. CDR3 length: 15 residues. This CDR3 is CASSSWTGQSYGYTF. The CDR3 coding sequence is TGTGCCAGCAGCTCTTGGACAGGGCAAAGCTATGGCTACACCTTC.

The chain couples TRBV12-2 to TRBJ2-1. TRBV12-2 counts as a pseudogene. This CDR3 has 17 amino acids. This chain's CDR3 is CASRLDWGISGPLEQFF. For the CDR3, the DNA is TGTGCAAGTCGCTTAGATTGGGGTATCTCGGGCCCTCTCGAGCAGTTCTTC.

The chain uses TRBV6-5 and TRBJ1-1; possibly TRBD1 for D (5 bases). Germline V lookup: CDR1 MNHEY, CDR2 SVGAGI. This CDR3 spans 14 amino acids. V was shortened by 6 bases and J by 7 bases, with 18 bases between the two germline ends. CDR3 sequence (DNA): TGTGCCAGCAGCCCCCACCTTAGGGGTGGTGAAGCTTTCTTT. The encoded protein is CASSPHLRGGEAFF.

The CDR3 loop is CASSPDRVLAGVQFF. CDR3 nucleotide sequence: TGTGCCAGCAGCCCCGACCGGGTGCTAGCTGGAGTTCAGTTCTTC. V is TRBV5-4 and J is TRBJ2-1, with D perhaps matching TRBD2 (5 bases). The V end lost 4 bases, the J end lost 13 bases, and 24 bases lay between the germline ends. The germline V gene encodes CDR1 SGHNT and CDR2 YYREEE (reference sequence). The CDR3 is made up of 15 amino acids.

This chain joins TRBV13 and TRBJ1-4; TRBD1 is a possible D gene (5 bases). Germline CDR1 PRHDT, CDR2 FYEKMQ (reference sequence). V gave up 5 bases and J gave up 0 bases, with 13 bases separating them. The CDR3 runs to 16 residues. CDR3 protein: CASSLRQKATNEKLFF. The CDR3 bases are TGTGCCAGCAGCCTGCGACAGAAAGCAACTAATGAAAAACTGTTTTTT.

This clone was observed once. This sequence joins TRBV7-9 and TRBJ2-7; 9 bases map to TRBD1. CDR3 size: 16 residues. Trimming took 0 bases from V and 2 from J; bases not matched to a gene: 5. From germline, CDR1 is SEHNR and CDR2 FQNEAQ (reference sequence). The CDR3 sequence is CASSLARTGAPYEQYF. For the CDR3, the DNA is TGTGCCAGCAGCTTAGCGAGGACAGGGGCGCCCTACGAGCAGTACTTC. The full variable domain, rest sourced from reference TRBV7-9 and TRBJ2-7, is DTGVSQNPRHKITKRGQNVTFRCDPISEHNRLYWYRQTLGQGPEFLTYFQNEAQLEKSRLLSDRFSAERPKGSFSTLEIQRTEQGDSAMYLCASSLARTGAPYEQYFGPGTRLTVT.

Here the CDR3 reads CASSQGAGSDYGYTF. The CDR3 DNA reads as TGTGCCAGCAGCCAGGGGGCAGGGTCGGACTATGGCTACACCTTC. The chain links TRBV7-3 to TRBJ1-2; TRBD1 matches at 8 bases. Trimming cost V 5 bases and J 3 bases; bases outside gene matches: 8. The germline CDR1 and CDR2 sequences are SGHTA and FQGTGA. The CDR3 consists of 15 residues.

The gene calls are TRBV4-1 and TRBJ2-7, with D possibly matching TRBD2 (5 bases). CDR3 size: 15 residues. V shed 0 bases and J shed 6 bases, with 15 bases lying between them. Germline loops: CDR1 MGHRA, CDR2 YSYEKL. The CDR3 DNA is TGCGCCAGCAGCCAAGATACGGGGATCTTGGGCGAGCAGTACTTC. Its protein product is CASSQDTGILGEQYF.

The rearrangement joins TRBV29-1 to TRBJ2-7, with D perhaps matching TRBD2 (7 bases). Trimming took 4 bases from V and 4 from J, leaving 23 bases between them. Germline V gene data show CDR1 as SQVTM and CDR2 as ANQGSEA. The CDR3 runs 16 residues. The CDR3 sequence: CSVVQGGSRWDYEQYF. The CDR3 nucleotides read TGCAGCGTTGTACAGGGAGGGTCTCGTTGGGATTACGAGCAGTACTTC.

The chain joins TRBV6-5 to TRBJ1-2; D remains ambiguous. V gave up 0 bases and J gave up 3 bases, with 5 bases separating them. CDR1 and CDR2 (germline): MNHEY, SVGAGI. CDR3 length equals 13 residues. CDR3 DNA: TGTGCCAGCAGTTACTCTGGGGACTATGGCTACACCTTC. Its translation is CASSYSGDYGYTF.

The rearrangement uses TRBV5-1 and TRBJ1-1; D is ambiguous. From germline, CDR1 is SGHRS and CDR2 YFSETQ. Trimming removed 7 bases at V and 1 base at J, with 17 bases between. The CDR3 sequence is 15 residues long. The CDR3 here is CASQSGPIRNTEAFF. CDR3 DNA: TGCGCCAGCCAGTCCGGACCGATTAGGAACACTGAAGCTTTCTTT. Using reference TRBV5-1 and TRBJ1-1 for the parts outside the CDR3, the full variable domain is KAGVTQTPRYLIKTRGQQVTLSCSPISGHRSVSWYQQTPGQGLQFLFEYFSETQRNKGNFPGRFSGRQFSNSRSEMNVSTLELGDSALYLCASQSGPIRNTEAFFGQGTRLTVV.

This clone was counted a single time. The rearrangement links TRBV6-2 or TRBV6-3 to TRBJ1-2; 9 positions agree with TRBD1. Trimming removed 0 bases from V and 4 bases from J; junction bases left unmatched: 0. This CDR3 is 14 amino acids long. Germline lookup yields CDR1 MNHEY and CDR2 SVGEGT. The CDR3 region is CASSYSQGAYGYTF. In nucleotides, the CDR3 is TGTGCCAGCAGTTACTCACAGGGGGCCTATGGCTACACCTTC.

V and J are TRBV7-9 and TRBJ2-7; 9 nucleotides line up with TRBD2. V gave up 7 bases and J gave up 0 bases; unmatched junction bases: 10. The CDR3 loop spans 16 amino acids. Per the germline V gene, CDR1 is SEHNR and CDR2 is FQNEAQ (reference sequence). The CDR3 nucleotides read TGTGCCAGCACTAGCGGGACTTCGATCAGCTCCTACGAGCAGTACTTC. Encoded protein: CASTSGTSISSYEQYF.

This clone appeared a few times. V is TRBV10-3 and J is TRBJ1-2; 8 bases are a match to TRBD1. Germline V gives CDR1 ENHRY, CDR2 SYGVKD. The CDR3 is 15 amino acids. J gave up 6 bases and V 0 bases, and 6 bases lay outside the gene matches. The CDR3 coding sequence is TGTGCCATCAGTGAGTCCCTACAGGGGGGGGATGGCTACACCTTC. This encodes CAISESLQGGDGYTF.

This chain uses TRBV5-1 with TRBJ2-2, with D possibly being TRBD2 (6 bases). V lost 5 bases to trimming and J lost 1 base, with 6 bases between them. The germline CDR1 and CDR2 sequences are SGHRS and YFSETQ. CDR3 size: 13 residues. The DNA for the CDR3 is TGCGCCAGCAGGGAGGGGAACACCGGGGAGCTGTTTTTT. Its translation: CASREGNTGELFF.

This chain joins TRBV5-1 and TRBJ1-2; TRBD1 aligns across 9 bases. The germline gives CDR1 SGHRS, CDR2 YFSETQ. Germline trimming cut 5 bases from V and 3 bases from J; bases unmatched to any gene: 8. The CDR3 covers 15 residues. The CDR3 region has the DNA TGCGCCAGCAGGCCCGGGACAGGGATAGACTATGGCTACACCTTC. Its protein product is CASRPGTGIDYGYTF. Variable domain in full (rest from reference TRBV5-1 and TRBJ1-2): KAGVTQTPRYLIKTRGQQVTLSCSPISGHRSVSWYQQTPGQGLQFLFEYFSETQRNKGNFPGRFSGRQFSNSRSEMNVSTLELGDSALYLCASRPGTGIDYGYTFGSGTRLTVV.

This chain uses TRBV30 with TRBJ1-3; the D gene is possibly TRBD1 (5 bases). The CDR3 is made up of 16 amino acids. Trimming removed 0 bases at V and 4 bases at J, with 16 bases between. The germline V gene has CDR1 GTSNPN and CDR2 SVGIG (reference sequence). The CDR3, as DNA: TGTGCCTGGAGTGTACACTCGGTCGGGGGAGGAAACACCATATATTTT. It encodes CAWSVHSVGGGNTIYF.

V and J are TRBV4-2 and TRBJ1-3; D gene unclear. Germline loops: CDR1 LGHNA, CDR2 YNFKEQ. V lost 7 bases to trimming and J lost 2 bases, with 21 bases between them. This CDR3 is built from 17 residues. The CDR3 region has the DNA TGTGCCAGCAACGCAAGATGGTCGTCCGGGGCTGGAAACACCATATATTTT. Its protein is CASNARWSSGAGNTIYF.

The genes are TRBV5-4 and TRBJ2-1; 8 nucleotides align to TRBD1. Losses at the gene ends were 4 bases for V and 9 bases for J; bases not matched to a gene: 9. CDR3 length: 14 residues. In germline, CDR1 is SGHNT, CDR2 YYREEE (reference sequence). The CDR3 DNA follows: TGTGCCAGCAGCAGGGCAGGGGGCTTGGCTGAGCAGTTCTTC. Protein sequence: CASSRAGGLAEQFF.

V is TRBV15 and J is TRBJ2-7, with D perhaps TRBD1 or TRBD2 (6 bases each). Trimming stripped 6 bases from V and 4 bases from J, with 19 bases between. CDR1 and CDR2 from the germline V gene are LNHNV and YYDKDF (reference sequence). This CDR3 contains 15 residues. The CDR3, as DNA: TGTGCCACCAGACCCGTGGGGGGCAGGACTTACGAGCAGTACTTC. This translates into CATRPVGGRTYEQYF.

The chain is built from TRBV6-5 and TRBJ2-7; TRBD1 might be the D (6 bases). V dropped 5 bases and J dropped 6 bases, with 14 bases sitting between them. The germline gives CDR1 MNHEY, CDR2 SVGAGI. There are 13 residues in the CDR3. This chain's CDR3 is CASSQKTGGEQYF. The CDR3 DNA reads TGTGCCAGCAGTCAAAAGACAGGAGGCGAGCAGTACTTC.

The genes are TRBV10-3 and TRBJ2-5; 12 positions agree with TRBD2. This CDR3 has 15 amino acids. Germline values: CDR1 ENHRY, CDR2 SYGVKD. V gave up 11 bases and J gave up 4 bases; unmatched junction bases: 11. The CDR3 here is CAATSGGAGGETQYF. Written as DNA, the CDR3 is TGTGCCGCGACTAGCGGGGGCGCGGGGGGAGAGACCCAGTACTTC.

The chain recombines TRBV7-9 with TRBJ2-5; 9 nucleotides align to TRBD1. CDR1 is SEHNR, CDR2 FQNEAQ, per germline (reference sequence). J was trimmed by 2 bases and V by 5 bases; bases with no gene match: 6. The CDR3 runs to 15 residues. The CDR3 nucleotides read TGTGCCAGCAGCCGCCCGGGACAGGGACAAGAGACCCAGTACTTC. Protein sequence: CASSRPGQGQETQYF. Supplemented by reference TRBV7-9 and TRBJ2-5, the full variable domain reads DTGVSQNPRHKITKRGQNVTFRCDPISEHNRLYWYRQTLGQGPEFLTYFQNEAQLEKSRLLSDRFSAERPKGSFSTLEIQRTEQGDSAMYLCASSRPGQGQETQYFGPGTRLLVL.

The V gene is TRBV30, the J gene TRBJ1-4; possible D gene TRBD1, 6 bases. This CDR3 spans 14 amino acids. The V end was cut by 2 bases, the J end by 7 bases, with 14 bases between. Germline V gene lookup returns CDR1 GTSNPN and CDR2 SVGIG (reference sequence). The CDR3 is CAWSPGVRGEKLFF. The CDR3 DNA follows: TGTGCCTGGAGTCCAGGGGTTAGGGGTGAAAAACTGTTTTTT.

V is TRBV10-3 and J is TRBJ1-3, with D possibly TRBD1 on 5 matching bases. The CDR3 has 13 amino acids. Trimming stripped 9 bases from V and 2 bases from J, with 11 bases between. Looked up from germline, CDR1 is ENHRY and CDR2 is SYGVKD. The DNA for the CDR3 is TGTGCCATACGGGACTTCGCTGGAAACACCATATATTTT. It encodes CAIRDFAGNTIYF.

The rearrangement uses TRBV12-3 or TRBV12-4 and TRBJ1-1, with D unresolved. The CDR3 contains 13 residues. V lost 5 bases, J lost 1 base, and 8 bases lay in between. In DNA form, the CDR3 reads TGTGCCAGCAGTCGGCCCCCGAACACTGAAGCTTTCTTT. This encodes CASSRPPNTEAFF.

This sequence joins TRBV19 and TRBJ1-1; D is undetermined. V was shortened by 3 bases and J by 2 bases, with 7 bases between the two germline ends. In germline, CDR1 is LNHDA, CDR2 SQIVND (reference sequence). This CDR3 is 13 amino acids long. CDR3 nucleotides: TGTGCCAGTAGTATCGGGCATAACACTGAAGCTTTCTTT. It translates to CASSIGHNTEAFF.

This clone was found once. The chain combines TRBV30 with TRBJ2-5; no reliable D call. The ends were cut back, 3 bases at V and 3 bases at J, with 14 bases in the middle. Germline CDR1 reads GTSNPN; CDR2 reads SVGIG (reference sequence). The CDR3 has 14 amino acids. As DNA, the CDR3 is TGTGCCTGGAGAGACCAAGGGTTCAAAGAGACCCAGTACTTC. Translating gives CAWRDQGFKETQYF.

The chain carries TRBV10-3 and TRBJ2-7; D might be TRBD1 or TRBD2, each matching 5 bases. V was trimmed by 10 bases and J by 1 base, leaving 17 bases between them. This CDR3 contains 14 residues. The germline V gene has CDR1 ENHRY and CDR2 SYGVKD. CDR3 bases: TGTGCCACCCTAATCGGGACCGGATCCTACGAGCAGTACTTC. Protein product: CATLIGTGSYEQYF.